This T cell receptor beta chain was sequenced in a study of OX40 agonist ivuxolimab in advanced cancers. Overall study context: A history of anti-PD-1, anti-PD-L1 or anti-CTLA-4 therapy was acceptable, and around 36% had some.

A remark on this clone: Its matching antigen is unknown.

Regarding the study as a whole: At 0.1 to 3.0 mg/kg, clonal expansion of CD4+ and CD8+ blood T cells had occurred by week 6.

Assay used: immunoSEQ multiplex PCR; TCRdb lists only in-frame clones, some missing. The table lists 25,000 to 35,000 clones, around nine tenths of them singletons, with roughly 31% in the top ten. Germline V gene data show CDR1 as SGHDT and CDR2 as YYEEEE. With V trimmed by 5 bases and J by 5 bases, 6 bases remained unmatched. This CDR3 comprises 13 residues. The sample consisted of CD4+ or CD8+ T cells sorted from blood, taken in a trial of the OX40 agonist ivuxolimab. The TCR sequence derives from an adult with an advanced solid tumor such as melanoma, head and neck, liver or kidney cancer. V and J are TRBV5-6 and TRBJ2-5, with 7 bases lining up with TRBD1. CDR3 residues: CASRTGIWETQYF. CDR3 in DNA: TGTGCCAGCAGGACAGGGATATGGGAGACCCAGTACTTC.